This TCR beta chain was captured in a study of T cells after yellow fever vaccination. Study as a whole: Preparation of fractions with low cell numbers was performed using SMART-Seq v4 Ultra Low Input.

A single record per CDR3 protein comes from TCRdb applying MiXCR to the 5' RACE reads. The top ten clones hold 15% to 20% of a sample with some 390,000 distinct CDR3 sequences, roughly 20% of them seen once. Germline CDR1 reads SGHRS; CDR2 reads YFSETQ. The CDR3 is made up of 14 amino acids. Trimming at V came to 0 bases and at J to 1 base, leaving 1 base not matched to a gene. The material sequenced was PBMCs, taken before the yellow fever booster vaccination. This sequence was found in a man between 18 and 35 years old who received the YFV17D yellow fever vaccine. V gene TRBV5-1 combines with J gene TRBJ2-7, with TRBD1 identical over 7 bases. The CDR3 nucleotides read TGCGCCAGCAGCTTGGTGGACAGGTCCTACGAGCAGTACTTC. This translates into CASSLVDRSYEQYF.